These 27 T cell receptor beta chains were sequenced from one sample in a study of regulatory T cells in long-lasting Graves disease. Libraries of TCR beta came from iRepertoire HTBI primers plus Arm-PCR of CDR3 regions. Using its own MiXCR run on the multiplex PCR reads, TCRdb lists one record per CDR3 protein. The sample comprises 600,000 to 650,000 distinct CDR3 sequences, around 15% of which are singletons, and 15% to 20% rests with the top ten. Specified time point: newly diagnosed GD, antithyroid drugs for less than 3 months. After RNA was extracted from PBMCs, the TCR library was made from it. These records were also assigned to another study, of T cells in Graves' hyperthyroidism and ophthalmopathy.

The sample in question was peripheral blood mononuclear cells (PBMCs), obtained at new diagnosis, from a patient treated with antithyroid drugs. Source of these receptors: a woman in her thirties with Graves disease.

This chain uses TRBV30 with TRBJ1-2; a possible D gene is TRBD1 (5 bases). V was pared by 0 bases and J by 4 bases, with 9 bases between. Germline V gene lookup returns CDR1 GTSNPN and CDR2 SVGIG (reference sequence). The CDR3 has 13 amino acids. CDR3 sequence: CAWSVSGSYGYTF. CDR3 bases: TGTGCCTGGAGTGTCTCAGGGAGCTATGGCTACACCTTC.

The chain uses TRBV20-1 and TRBJ2-5; possible D gene TRBD1, 6 bases. Trimming cost V 2 bases and J 2 bases, with 15 bases left between them. The length of the CDR3 is 15 residues. The V gene's germline CDR1 is DFQATT and CDR2 SNEGSKA (reference sequence). As DNA, the CDR3 is TGCAGTGCTAGACTGTCAGGGGTGCCACAAGAGACCCAGTACTTC. Translation: CSARLSGVPQETQYF.

This clonotype was found a few times. The V and J genes are TRBV4-2 and TRBJ1-6; TRBD1 might be the D (6 bases). The germline V and J ends were trimmed by 1 base and 10 bases, with 8 bases remaining between them. This CDR3 is 13 amino acids long. CDR1 LGHNA and CDR2 YNFKEQ come from the germline V gene. The DNA for the CDR3 is TGTGCCAGCAGCCAAGCGAGGGGGTCACCCCTCCACTTT. Translation: CASSQARGSPLHF.

This sequence joins TRBV28 and TRBJ2-1; D may be TRBD1 or TRBD2 (5 bases each). V lost 7 bases to trimming and J lost 5 bases, with 18 bases between them. Germline V lookup: CDR1 MDHEN, CDR2 SYDVKM. This CDR3 spans 15 amino acids. The CDR3 loop is CASTKGARGDNEQFF. CDR3 DNA sequence: TGTGCCAGCACTAAGGGAGCGAGAGGGGACAATGAGCAGTTCTTC.

This clonotype was seen many times. The chain is built from TRBV28 and TRBJ2-5; D perhaps matches TRBD1 (7 bases). Germline V gives CDR1 MDHEN, CDR2 SYDVKM. The V and J ends lost 6 bases and 5 bases respectively, with 10 bases between them. CDR3 length: 12 amino acids. This CDR3 is CASRSGGETQYF. CDR3 bases: TGTGCCAGCAGATCAGGGGGGGAGACCCAGTACTTC.

The chain employs TRBV5-1 and TRBJ2-2; 8 bases align to TRBD2. This CDR3 has 16 residues. With V trimmed by 5 bases and J by 2 bases, 8 bases remained unmatched. Germline CDR1 is SGHRS and CDR2 is YFSETQ. CDR3 sequence reads: CASRKSGRPNTGELFF. The CDR3 nucleotides read TGCGCCAGCAGGAAAAGCGGGAGACCTAACACCGGGGAGCTGTTTTTT.

In DNA form, the CDR3 reads TGTGCCAGCAGCCGAGGGACAGGGGGTTCCTTGGGTAGCAATCAGCCCCAGCATTTT. It translates to CASSRGTGGSLGSNQPQHF. The gene calls are TRBV3-1 and TRBJ1-5; TRBD1 agrees at 11 bases. The length of the CDR3 is 19 residues. Germline assignment: CDR1 LGHDT and CDR2 YNNKEL (reference sequence). Trimming removed 4 bases from V and 0 bases from J; junction bases left unmatched: 11.

This clonotype was found a few times. V usage is TRBV7-9 and J usage is TRBJ2-1; possibly TRBD1 for D (6 bases). Trimming cost V 5 bases and J 7 bases, with 27 bases left between them. The CDR3 runs 18 residues. CDR1 SEHNR and CDR2 FQNEAQ come from the germline V gene (reference sequence). The CDR3 DNA is TGTGCCAGCAGCGTAAACCCTCTTGTGCTAGGGGGAAATAATGAGCAGTTCTTC. The encoded protein is CASSVNPLVLGGNNEQFF.

Remarks on this clonotype: This may stem from a read error, because a much larger clone lies one nucleotide away. The rearrangement links TRBV30 to TRBJ2-7, with D unresolved. V lost 3 bases, J lost 7 bases, and 10 bases lay in between. Germline lookup yields CDR1 GTSNPN and CDR2 SVGIG (reference sequence). The CDR3 covers 11 residues. The CDR3 here is CAWRRLMEQYF. CDR3 DNA sequence: TGTGCCTGGAGACGGCTCATGGAGCAGTACTTC. Full variable domain (remainder filled in from reference TRBV30 and TRBJ2-7): SQTIHQWPATLVQPVGSPLSLECTVEGTSNPNLYWYRQAAGRGLQLLFYSVGIGQISSEVPQNLSASRPQDRQFILSSKKLLLSDSGFYLCAWRRLMEQYFGPGTRLTVT.

In its sample, this clonotype was seen many times. V usage is TRBV6-2 or TRBV6-3 and J usage is TRBJ1-5; a possible D gene is TRBD1 (6 bases). Germline values: CDR1 MNHEY, CDR2 SVGEGT. Trimming took 0 bases from V and 2 from J, leaving 8 bases between them. CDR3 length: 15 amino acids. The chain's CDR3 is CASSYSRGGNQPQHF. DNA of the CDR3: TGTGCCAGCAGTTACTCGAGGGGGGGCAATCAGCCCCAGCATTTT.

Notes on this clonotype: It is likely a read error: a sequence one base away is far more abundant. The chain links TRBV28 to TRBJ2-5; possible D gene TRBD1, 6 bases. Germline V gene data show CDR1 as MDHEN and CDR2 as SYDVKM. The CDR3 sequence is 12 residues long. CDR3 residues: CASSLGSSRGFF. The CDR3 DNA reads TGTGCCAGCAGTTTAGGATCGTCGAGGGGGTTCTTC. The whole variable domain, remainder taken from reference TRBV28 and TRBJ2-5, is DVKVTQSSRYLVKRTGEKVFLECVQDMDHENMFWYRQDPGLGLRLIYFSYDVKMKEKGDIPEGYSVSREKKERFSLILESASTNQTSMYLCASSLGSSRGFFGPGTRLLVL.

This clonotype was seen ten or more times. V gene TRBV27 combines with J gene TRBJ2-5; weak D call: TRBD1 (6 bases). CDR3 length equals 17 residues. Deletions cut 5 bases from V and 5 bases from J, with 24 bases between. Germline assignment: CDR1 MNHEY and CDR2 SMNVEV (reference sequence). CDR3 protein: CASSPPVGVDRMETQYF. The CDR3 DNA reads TGTGCCAGCAGTCCACCGGTGGGAGTTGACAGGATGGAGACCCAGTACTTC.

CDR3 sequence reads: CASSPPIPEGYTF. Here the CDR3 DNA reads TGTGCCAGCAGTCCCCCTATACCTGAAGGCTACACCTTC. The chain links TRBV12-3 or TRBV12-4 to TRBJ1-2; D unresolved. This CDR3 contains 13 residues. Between the trimmed V and J ends, which lost 5 bases and 8 bases, there was a span of 15 bases.

The sample holds a few counts of this clonotype. The rearrangement links TRBV3-1 to TRBJ2-2; unclear D gene. The germline V gene has CDR1 LGHDT and CDR2 YNNKEL (reference sequence). V was trimmed by 3 bases and J by 7 bases, leaving 18 bases between them. The CDR3 consists of 16 residues. Written as DNA, the CDR3 is TGTGCCAGCAGCCAGGTCGACTCCCGTAACGGCGGGGAGCTGTTTTTT. It translates to CASSQVDSRNGGELFF.

This clonotype came up many times. V usage is TRBV5-5 and J usage is TRBJ1-5; D unresolved. In germline, CDR1 is SGHKS, CDR2 YYEKEE (reference sequence). This CDR3 region has 15 residues. The ends were cut back, 0 bases at V and 2 bases at J, with 9 bases in the middle. CDR3 sequence (DNA): TGTGCCAGCAGCTTGGTGGGCAACGGCAATCAGCCCCAGCATTTT. Translating gives CASSLVGNGNQPQHF.

With respect to this clonotype: Since a much larger clone is just one base distant, this may be a read error. The chain recombines TRBV7-8 with TRBJ2-3; D perhaps matches TRBD1 (5 bases). V was shortened by 6 bases and J by 6 bases, with 19 bases between the two germline ends. Germline lookup yields CDR1 SGHVS and CDR2 FQNEAQ. The CDR3 is 15 residues long. The CDR3 bases are TGTGCCAGCAGTCCAAGGCAGGGCGTGATCGATACGCAGTATTTT. Translation: CASSPRQGVIDTQYF.

Only a few counts were recorded for this clonotype. This chain joins TRBV28 and TRBJ1-4; TRBD1 agrees at 12 bases. The CDR3 totals 16 residues. The germline V gene encodes CDR1 MDHEN and CDR2 SYDVKM. The trim removed 4 bases at V and 4 bases at J, leaving 4 bases unmatched. CDR3 loop: CASSSGQGAGNEKLFF. In nucleotides, the CDR3 is TGTGCCAGCAGTTCGGGACAGGGGGCCGGTAATGAAAAACTGTTTTTT.

This clonotype has ten or more counts. As DNA, the CDR3 is TGTGCCAGCAGTTTAGTAGGCAGGACCGGGGAGCTGTTTTTT. Protein: CASSLVGRTGELFF. V gene TRBV12-3 or TRBV12-4 combines with J gene TRBJ2-2; D is undetermined. The CDR3 extends over 14 amino acids. The V end lost 1 base, the J end lost 5 bases, and 8 bases lay between the germline ends.

This clonotype was counted ten times or more. The chain couples TRBV2 to TRBJ1-1, with 8 bases matching TRBD1. This CDR3 contains 14 residues. CDR1 and CDR2 from the germline V gene are SNHLY and FYNNEI. V was clipped by 6 bases and J by 3 bases; unmatched bases: 6. The CDR3 nucleotides are TGTGCCAGCAGGAAAACGGACAGGGACACTGAAGCTTTCTTT. It encodes CASRKTDRDTEAFF.

This clonotype was counted at least ten times. The chain employs TRBV27 and TRBJ1-6; tentatively, D is TRBD1 (6 bases). Germline V gene sequence: CDR1 MNHEY, CDR2 SMNVEV (reference sequence). The CDR3 is made up of 16 amino acids. Deletions cut 3 bases from V and 10 bases from J, with 19 bases between. The DNA for the CDR3 is TGTGCCAGCAGTTTTCTCGGGACAAAAGTCAAATCACCCCTCCACTTT. Translating gives CASSFLGTKVKSPLHF.

This clonotype was seen ten or more times. V usage is TRBV11-2 and J usage is TRBJ2-7; 7 bases are shared with TRBD2. The CDR3 length is 16 residues. In germline, CDR1 is SGHAT, CDR2 FQNNGV. Trimming took 1 base from V and 6 from J; bases not matched to a gene: 12. In DNA form, the CDR3 reads TGTGCCAGCAGCTTAGTTAAGGGCGGGAGAAGACCCGAGCAGTACTTC. This translates into CASSLVKGGRRPEQYF. Together with reference TRBV11-2 and TRBJ2-7, the CDR3 gives the full variable domain: EAGVAQSPRYKIIEKRQSVAFWCNPISGHATLYWYQQILGQGPKLLIQFQNNGVVDDSQLPKDRFSAERLKGVDSTLKIQPAKLEDSAVYLCASSLVKGGRRPEQYFGPGTRLTVT.

The rearrangement links TRBV20-1 to TRBJ2-7; 15 bases line up with TRBD2. Germline V lookup: CDR1 DFQATT, CDR2 SNEGSKA (reference sequence). The CDR3 extends over 13 amino acids. Trimming cost V 4 bases and J 7 bases; bases outside gene matches: 2. The CDR3 loop is CSATGTSGREQYF. In DNA form, the CDR3 reads TGCAGTGCTACCGGGACTAGCGGGAGGGAGCAGTACTTC.

This chain links TRBV18 with TRBJ1-5, with a tentative D call TRBD1 (5 bases). Germline V gene lookup returns CDR1 KGHSH and CDR2 LQKENI. Trimming removed 9 bases from V and 4 bases from J, with 19 bases in between. The CDR3 loop spans 15 amino acids. Written as DNA, the CDR3 is TGTGCCAGTCTCGACAGCCACCCTTGGAATCAGCCCCAGCATTTT. Its protein product is CASLDSHPWNQPQHF.

Many counts were recorded for this clonotype. The chain recombines TRBV7-9 with TRBJ2-1; D possibly corresponds to TRBD1 (6 bases). The CDR3 length is 15 residues. The germline V and J ends were trimmed by 5 bases and 5 bases, with 16 bases remaining between them. CDR1 and CDR2 from the germline V gene are SEHNR and FQNEAQ (reference sequence). The CDR3 loop reads CASSPTDRWDNEQFF. The DNA of the CDR3 is TGTGCCAGCAGCCCTACGGACAGATGGGACAATGAGCAGTTCTTC. The whole variable domain, remainder taken from reference TRBV7-9 and TRBJ2-1, is DTGVSQNPRHKITKRGQNVTFRCDPISEHNRLYWYRQTLGQGPEFLTYFQNEAQLEKSRLLSDRFSAERPKGSFSTLEIQRTEQGDSAMYLCASSPTDRWDNEQFFGPGTRLTVL.

The V gene is TRBV5-1, the J gene TRBJ2-1; TRBD2 might be the D (5 bases). There are 18 residues in the CDR3. Trimming took 0 bases from V and 0 from J, leaving 16 bases between them. The V gene's germline CDR1 is SGHRS and CDR2 YFSETQ. CDR3 DNA sequence: TGCGCCAGCAGCTTGGCGAAAATTGTTGGGAGCTCCTACAATGAGCAGTTCTTC. It specifies CASSLAKIVGSSYNEQFF. Full variable domain (missing parts from reference TRBV5-1 and TRBJ2-1): KAGVTQTPRYLIKTRGQQVTLSCSPISGHRSVSWYQQTPGQGLQFLFEYFSETQRNKGNFPGRFSGRQFSNSRSEMNVSTLELGDSALYLCASSLAKIVGSSYNEQFFGPGTRLTVL.

The table lists this clonotype with a few counts. This chain links TRBV7-9 with TRBJ2-3; the match to TRBD2 covers 7 bases. J lost 5 bases, V lost 5 bases, and 10 bases had no gene match. This CDR3 region has 15 residues. Germline V gene sequence: CDR1 SEHNR, CDR2 FQNEAQ (reference sequence). This chain's CDR3 is CASSHPGAGEDTQYF. The CDR3, as DNA: TGTGCCAGCAGCCACCCTGGGGCGGGAGAAGATACGCAGTATTTT. Full variable domain (rest looked up from reference TRBV7-9 and TRBJ2-3): DTGVSQNPRHKITKRGQNVTFRCDPISEHNRLYWYRQTLGQGPEFLTYFQNEAQLEKSRLLSDRFSAERPKGSFSTLEIQRTEQGDSAMYLCASSHPGAGEDTQYFGPGTRLTVL.

The chain couples TRBV3-1 to TRBJ2-1; no firm D call. V lost 0 bases and J 7 bases, leaving 7 bases between the germline ends. The CDR3 length is 13 residues. From germline, CDR1 is LGHDT and CDR2 YNNKEL (reference sequence). The DNA for the CDR3 is TGTGCCAGCAGCCAAGATAGTAGGAATGAGCAGTTCTTC. Encoded protein: CASSQDSRNEQFF.